What follows is one TCR beta chain and its context. These data belong to a study of shared clonotypes between healthy human individuals. Study-wide background: Donor ages ranged 18 to 49 years: a couple of women, a few men.

Donors were healthy HIV-negative adults without recent acute infections or vaccinations. It was tens of millions of PBMCs that unsorted samples used for genomic DNA. The V gene lost 5 bases and the J gene lost 6 bases, with 5 bases spanning the gap. The germline gives CDR1 MNHEY, CDR2 SVGAGI. CDR3 length equals 12 residues. Deep level was the assay's run setting. Some clones are missing from TCRdb's copy, which holds only in-frame ones; the method was immunoSEQ multiplex PCR. The sample lists approximately 500,000 clones, about three quarters occurring once. The source of this sequence is a woman between 40 and 55 years old in good health. Some clones in this sample may be carry-over from other donors' samples. Sequencing was performed on PBMCs. V gene TRBV6-5 combines with J gene TRBJ1-6; D ambiguous. CDR3 nucleotides: TGTGCCAGCAGTCGGTCTAATTCACCCCTCCACTTT. This translates into CASSRSNSPLHF.